This T cell receptor (beta chain) is from a study of preoperative IRX-2 immunotherapy in early breast cancer. The method was immunoSEQ multiplex PCR; TCRdb's version includes in-frame clones alone and lacks a portion of them. Among 30,000 to 45,000 clones listed, around four fifths were seen once. Treatment described: preoperative locoregional IRX-2 cytokine immunotherapy. Patients received preoperative, locoregional IRX-2 cytokine immunotherapy in a phase Ib study. CDR3 length equals 16 residues. This sequence originates from a human donor with breast cancer. The chain has TRBV7-5 and TRBJ2-5; TRBD2 is taken as the D call from the table, unchecked against the DNA. TRBV7-5 constitutes a pseudogene. The specimen was lymph node tissue, collected after IRX-2 immunotherapy. The CDR3 protein is CASTRGVYTYQETQYF. The DNA of the CDR3 is TGTGCCAGCACCCGAGGAGTCTATACGTACCAAGAGACCCAGTACTTC.